Shown below are 29 T cell receptor beta chains from a single sample sequenced in a study of cytomegalovirus exposure and HLA in healthy donors. This PCR relied on a set of 60 Vbeta primers and 13 Jbeta primers. The data were produced by immunoSEQ multiplex PCR, yet TCRdb's version contains in-frame clones alone and is incomplete. This sample yields roughly 160,000 clones, of which 85% are seen a single time; 1% belongs to the top ten. The sequenced material came from PBMCs. The receptors stem from a boy between 2 and 10 years old in good health and CMV-seronegative.

This clone was detected only once. The chain combines TRBV11-2 with TRBJ1-5, with a weak D call TRBD1 (5 bases). The germline gives CDR1 SGHAT, CDR2 FQNNGV. The V end was cut by 1 base, the J end by 5 bases, with 12 bases between. CDR3 length: 15 residues. This chain's CDR3 is CASSLGSRAHQPQHF. The CDR3 bases are TGTGCCAGCAGCTTAGGGTCCAGGGCCCATCAGCCCCAGCATTTT.

The chain recombines TRBV12-5 with TRBJ2-1; no clear D gene. The CDR3 is made up of 12 amino acids. Germline assignment: CDR1 LGHNT and CDR2 FRNRAP. V gave up 3 bases and J gave up 5 bases, with 5 bases separating them. The CDR3, as DNA: TGTGCTAGTGGTTTTGCGGACAATGAGCAGTTCTTC. It specifies CASGFADNEQFF.

The chain is built from TRBV20-1 and TRBJ2-1; D is unclear. Deletions cut 6 bases from V and 5 bases from J, with 8 bases between. CDR1 is DFQATT, CDR2 SNEGSKA, per germline (reference sequence). The CDR3 runs 11 residues. CDR3 bases: TGCAGTGCACTATTAGACAATGAGCAGTTCTTC. Its protein is CSALLDNEQFF.

The chain carries TRBV21-1 and TRBJ1-2; the table names TRBD1, a call not compared with the DNA. TRBV21-1 is assigned pseudogene status. The CDR3 has 13 amino acids. The DNA for the CDR3 is TGTGCCAGCAGCCTCTACAGGGCAGACGGCTACACCTTC. Its translation: CASSLYRADGYTF.

This clone was seen a single time. In DNA, the CDR3 is TGTGCAAGTCGCTTAGCGCTTCGGGAGGGGAGAGCAGGATATGGCTACACCTTC. Residues: CASRLALREGRAGYGYTF. V and J are TRBV12-2 and TRBJ1-2. TRBV12-2 is noted as a pseudogene. The CDR3 loop spans 18 amino acids.

DNA of the CDR3: TGTGCCAGCCCGGACAGAAACACCGGGGAGCTGTTTTTT. Its protein product is CASPDRNTGELFF. The rearrangement uses TRBV6-1 and TRBJ2-2; D possibly corresponds to TRBD1 (6 bases). Trimming took off 8 bases at V and 2 bases at J, with 9 bases between the two ends. Germline loops: CDR1 MNHNS, CDR2 SASEGT. The CDR3 contains 13 residues.

This chain uses TRBV10-1 with TRBJ2-1; TRBD2 aligns across 13 bases. CDR3 size: 16 residues. J lost 6 bases, V lost 6 bases, and 8 bases had no gene match. Germline V lookup: CDR1 WNHNN, CDR2 SYGVQD (reference sequence). The CDR3 loop reads CASSATTSGGANEQFF. In DNA, the CDR3 is TGCGCCAGCAGCGCCACTACTAGCGGGGGGGCCAATGAGCAGTTCTTC.

This clone was seen once. This chain connects TRBV30 to TRBJ1-4; TRBD1 is a possible D gene (5 bases). The V gene's germline CDR1 is GTSNPN and CDR2 SVGIG (reference sequence). This CDR3 has 13 residues. Between the trimmed V and J ends, which lost 3 bases and 8 bases, there was a span of 13 bases. The CDR3 DNA reads as TGTGCCTGGAGCGTCCGGGGGAAGGAAAAACTGTTTTTT. Amino acids: CAWSVRGKEKLFF.

This chain joins TRBV11-3 and TRBJ2-5, with a tentative D call TRBD1 (6 bases). Per the germline V gene, CDR1 is SGHNT and CDR2 is YENEEA. The CDR3 is 15 residues long. V was cut by 5 bases and J by 5 bases, with 18 bases left in between. The CDR3 sequence: CASSPTGRIGETQYF. The CDR3 coding sequence is TGTGCCAGCAGCCCCACAGGGCGGATCGGGGAGACCCAGTACTTC.

DNA for the CDR3: TGTGCCACCAGTCCGGGACTAGCGCTAGACTACGAGCAGTACTTC. Amino acid sequence: CATSPGLALDYEQYF. This chain joins TRBV15 and TRBJ2-5, with 10 bases identical to TRBD2. Gene TRBJ2-7 matches the end of the DNA better, so the J call may be wrong. The germline gives CDR1 LNHNV, CDR2 YYDKDF (reference sequence). CDR3 size: 15 residues.

The J gene is TRBJ2-7, the V gene TRBV13; 13 nucleotides align to TRBD2. The CDR3 has 16 residues. V lost 5 bases, J lost 0 bases, and 4 bases stayed unmatched. The germline V gene encodes CDR1 PRHDT and CDR2 FYEKMQ (reference sequence). CDR3: CASSTWTSGSSYEQYF. CDR3 DNA: TGTGCCAGCAGCACCTGGACTAGCGGGAGCTCCTACGAGCAGTACTTC.

The chain joins TRBV6-6 to TRBJ1-3; D remains unclear. V was cut by 0 bases and J by 4 bases, with 7 bases left in between. Germline V gene data show CDR1 as MNHNY and CDR2 as SVGAGI (reference sequence). The CDR3 is made up of 14 amino acids. The CDR3 region has the DNA TGTGCCAGCAGTTACTCGGAGCAGGGAAACACCATATATTTT. Residues: CASSYSEQGNTIYF.

The V gene is TRBV28, the J gene TRBJ1-5, with TRBD1 as a possible D gene (6 bases). This CDR3 spans 17 amino acids. Germline V gene sequence: CDR1 MDHEN, CDR2 SYDVKM. The V end lost 8 bases, the J end lost 7 bases, and 27 bases lay between the germline ends. In nucleotides, the CDR3 is TGTGCCAGCGGAAACTCAGGGGTCTGGCAGCCGGGCCAGCCCCAGCATTTT. Amino acids: CASGNSGVWQPGQPQHF.

This clone was recorded a few times. This chain connects TRBV6-5 to TRBJ2-1, with 13 positions matching TRBD2. The CDR3 spans 16 residues. The germline gives CDR1 MNHEY, CDR2 SVGAGI. The trim removed 2 bases at V and 6 bases at J, leaving 4 bases unmatched. CDR3 nucleotides: TGTGCCAGCAGTTACCCCGGACTAGCGGGAGCCAATGAGCAGTTCTTC. This encodes CASSYPGLAGANEQFF.

The genes are TRBV5-4 and TRBJ2-7; 9 bases map to TRBD2. The CDR3 length is 12 residues. Germline V gene lookup returns CDR1 SGHNT and CDR2 YYREEE (reference sequence). V shed 10 bases, J shed 5 bases, and the junction held 7 bases outside the gene matches. The CDR3 sequence is CADSGSPHEQYF. The CDR3 coding sequence is TGTGCCGATAGCGGGAGTCCCCACGAGCAGTACTTC.

The rearrangement links TRBV30 to TRBJ2-4, with TRBD1 as a possible D gene (5 bases). This CDR3 spans 16 amino acids. CDR1 is GTSNPN and CDR2 is SVGIG in the germline V gene (reference sequence). Trimming left V 2 bases short and J 8 bases short, with 22 bases between. Here the CDR3 DNA reads TGTGCCTGGAGTAATGGGGCCGTTCCCCAATCGGACATTCAGTACTTC. As protein: CAWSNGAVPQSDIQYF.

The chain is built from TRBV30 and TRBJ2-7, with D possibly TRBD2 on 7 matching bases. Trimming shortened V by 8 bases and J by 2 bases, and 16 bases separated the two germline ends. Germline V gives CDR1 GTSNPN, CDR2 SVGIG (reference sequence). The CDR3 is 13 amino acids. The DNA of the CDR3 is TGTGCCGGGGCGGGGGCCCGGCCCTACGAGCAGTACTTC. Amino acids: CAGAGARPYEQYF.

The gene calls are TRBV30 and TRBJ1-5; a weak D match, TRBD1 (6 bases). The CDR3 is made up of 15 amino acids. Germline lookup yields CDR1 GTSNPN and CDR2 SVGIG (reference sequence). The ends were cut back, 3 bases at V and 7 bases at J, with 19 bases in the middle. The DNA of the CDR3 is TGTGCCTGGAGCAGAGTTGACAGGCTCAGGCAGCCCCAGCATTTT. Its translation: CAWSRVDRLRQPQHF. The full variable domain, rest sourced from reference TRBV30 and TRBJ1-5, is SQTIHQWPATLVQPVGSPLSLECTVEGTSNPNLYWYRQAAGRGLQLLFYSVGIGQISSEVPQNLSASRPQDRQFILSSKKLLLSDSGFYLCAWSRVDRLRQPQHFGDGTRLSIL.

In its sample, this clone was seen once. The gene calls are TRBV25-1 and TRBJ1-3; 7 bases fit TRBD1. The V gene end was trimmed by 6 bases and the J gene end by 2 bases; junction bases not matched to a gene: 4. The CDR3 is 14 residues long. Germline CDR1 MGHDK, CDR2 SYGVNS. CDR3 DNA: TGTGCCAGCAGCCTGACAGGGACTGGAAACACCATATATTTT. As protein: CASSLTGTGNTIYF.

This chain uses TRBV9 with TRBJ2-3; D remains unclear. The V end lost 3 bases, the J end lost 0 bases, and 8 bases lay between the germline ends. Germline-derived CDR1 and CDR2 are SGDLS and YYNGEE. CDR3 length: 14 residues. The CDR3, as DNA: TGTGCCAGCAGCGAAATGAGTAGCACAGATACGCAGTATTTT. It yields the protein CASSEMSSTDTQYF.

The genes are TRBV9 and TRBJ2-7; 11 bases match TRBD1. From germline, CDR1 is SGDLS and CDR2 YYNGEE. Trimming removed 4 bases from V and 3 bases from J; junction bases left unmatched: 6. The CDR3 totals 15 residues. The DNA for the CDR3 is TGTGCCAGCAGCCCCTGGGGACAGGGGGGCTACGAGCAGTACTTC. Encoded protein: CASSPWGQGGYEQYF.

This sequence joins TRBV10-2 and TRBJ2-1, with D tentatively TRBD2 (6 bases). CDR3 length: 14 residues. Trimming shortened V by 7 bases and J by 8 bases, and 18 bases separated the two germline ends. Germline loops: CDR1 WSHSY, CDR2 SAAADI. CDR3 bases: TGCGCCAGCATTCCCATGGGAGGCCTCCATGAGCAGTTCTTC. Translation gives CASIPMGGLHEQFF.

The chain recombines TRBV4-2 with TRBJ2-5; D gene uncertain. V was shortened by 0 bases and J by 5 bases, with 13 bases between the two germline ends. This CDR3 contains 15 residues. The germline CDR1 and CDR2 sequences are LGHNA and YNFKEQ. CDR3 amino acids: CASSQDNQAPETQYF. The CDR3 coding sequence is TGTGCCAGCAGCCAAGATAACCAGGCTCCGGAGACCCAGTACTTC.

The chain recombines TRBV4-1 with TRBJ2-1; D is unclear. Germline assignment: CDR1 MGHRA and CDR2 YSYEKL. With 4 bases removed from V and 10 bases from J, the gap between germline ends came to 14 bases. The CDR3 runs 13 residues. The CDR3 sequence is CASSPISYSEQFF. CDR3 nucleotides: TGCGCCAGCAGCCCTATCTCATACAGCGAGCAGTTCTTC.

The chain employs TRBV11-2 and TRBJ2-7, with 8 bases matching TRBD1. CDR3 length: 14 amino acids. V trimming: 5 bases; J trimming: 6 bases; junction bases outside the gene matches: 9. Germline CDR1 is SGHAT and CDR2 is FQNNGV. The CDR3 nucleotides read TGTGCCAGCAGCCAGGGGGCAGGGCGGCGCGAGCAGTACTTC. Protein sequence: CASSQGAGRREQYF. Looking up the rest from reference TRBV11-2 and TRBJ2-7 gives the full variable domain: EAGVAQSPRYKIIEKRQSVAFWCNPISGHATLYWYQQILGQGPKLLIQFQNNGVVDDSQLPKDRFSAERLKGVDSTLKIQPAKLEDSAVYLCASSQGAGRREQYFGPGTRLTVT.

The chain joins TRBV6-5 to TRBJ2-7; maybe TRBD2 (6 bases). This CDR3 has 15 residues. The V and J ends lost 5 bases and 5 bases respectively, with 19 bases between them. The germline CDR1 and CDR2 sequences are MNHEY and SVGAGI. The CDR3 bases are TGTGCCAGCAGTGCCATTAGCGGTCCTTACCACGAGCAGTACTTC. Protein sequence: CASSAISGPYHEQYF.

This clone showed up just once. The chain is built from TRBV6-1 and TRBJ2-3; TRBD2 matches at 9 bases. The CDR3 extends over 17 amino acids. The junction had 8 bases not matched to a gene; V was cut back by 0 bases and J by 4 bases. CDR1 MNHNS and CDR2 SASEGT come from the germline V gene. The CDR3 coding sequence is TGTGCCAGCAGTGAAGCGCGGGGAGCGGGGGGTGCAGATACGCAGTATTTT. This sequence encodes CASSEARGAGGADTQYF.

This clone occurred once. This rearrangement joins TRBV7-8 to TRBJ1-5, with 7 nucleotides matching TRBD1. J was trimmed by 4 bases and V by 5 bases; bases with no gene match: 8. The CDR3 consists of 15 residues. In germline, CDR1 is SGHVS, CDR2 FQNEAQ. This CDR3 reads CASSPIDRVNQPQHF. The CDR3 bases are TGTGCCAGCAGCCCAATCGACAGGGTGAATCAGCCCCAGCATTTT.

This chain connects TRBV30 to TRBJ1-4, with D unresolved. Germline V gives CDR1 GTSNPN, CDR2 SVGIG (reference sequence). Between the trimmed V and J ends, which lost 0 bases and 8 bases, there was a span of 7 bases. CDR3 length equals 12 residues. CDR3 bases: TGTGCCTGGAGTGTACAGTCGGAAAAACTGTTTTTT. Protein: CAWSVQSEKLFF.